This TCR beta chain was obtained from a study of monozygotic twins with inflammatory bowel disease. Points from the study as a whole: Among IBD patients, TCRbeta diversity (inverse Simpson) was lower than in healthy co-twins. Background noise in patient repertoires may stem from differing immunosuppressive treatments.

Blood samples measuring around 2.4 ml were taken per donor. TCRdb processed the 5' RACE reads again and assigns one entry to each CDR3 protein, with no DNA. The repertoire table contains 120,000 to 150,000 distinct CDR3 sequences. Germline V gives CDR1 DFQATT, CDR2 SNEGSKA (reference sequence). The CDR3 is made up of 14 amino acids. To note about this clonotype: Its antigen is not known.

Sequences were obtained from blood. This chain joins TRBV20-1 and TRBJ2-7; without DNA, the TCRdb call of TRBD1 cannot be checked. This clonotype was sampled from a human donor with ulcerative colitis or Crohn's disease, or a healthy co-twin of an affected twin (not recorded which). This CDR3 reads CSARKGGVPYEQYF.